What follows are 32 T cell receptor beta chains derived from one specimen sequenced in a study of T cell changes during pregnancy in multiple sclerosis (dated by TCRdb to between 2019 and 2020). The library was made by the immunoSEQ multiplex PCR assay. The table comes from immuneACCESS by way of TCRdb, which keeps in-frame sequences with V and J called. Part of the clones is missing from these tables; in studies checked, under half for an unresolved V gene and the rest for unknown reasons. The sample table shows around 55,000 clones, and 93% are seen once. The ten largest account for around 4% of the sample. The source material was CD8+ T cells from peripheral blood mononuclear cells, sampled in the second trimester of pregnancy. Receptor source: a female donor with multiple sclerosis, enrolled in a pregnancy study.

The chain has TRBV4-3 and TRBJ2-2, with 9 bases identical to TRBD2. The J segment lost 6 bases and the V segment lost 0 bases, leaving 2 bases of the junction unmatched. The CDR3 is 15 amino acids. Per germline, CDR1 LGHNA and CDR2 YSLEER. CDR3 loop: CASSQDWTSAGELFF. As DNA, the CDR3 is TGCGCCAGCAGCCAAGATTGGACTAGCGCCGGGGAGCTGTTTTTT.

The chain links TRBV6-1 to TRBJ1-5, with TRBD1 matching 8 bases. From germline, CDR1 is MNHNS and CDR2 SASEGT. The CDR3 contains 16 residues. V gave up 0 bases and J gave up 3 bases; unmatched junction bases: 4. CDR3 sequence (DNA): TGTGCCAGCAGTGAAGCGTGGACAGGGCCCAATCAGCCCCAGCATTTT. Protein product: CASSEAWTGPNQPQHF.

J is TRBJ2-7 and V is TRBV7-9; TRBD2 matches at 9 bases. The CDR3 length is 15 residues. Germline V gene lookup returns CDR1 SEHNR and CDR2 FQNEAQ (reference sequence). After removal of 5 bases from V and 6 bases from J, the junction contained 11 bases not matched to a gene. CDR3 in amino acids: CASSLDSGRWTEQYF. CDR3 nucleotide sequence: TGTGCCAGCAGCCTTGATAGCGGGAGATGGACCGAGCAGTACTTC.

J is TRBJ1-1 and V is TRBV10-3; tentative D call: TRBD1 (5 bases). Germline V gives CDR1 ENHRY, CDR2 SYGVKD. V lost 2 bases to trimming and J lost 3 bases, with 13 bases between them. The CDR3 is 15 residues long. The CDR3 sequence is CAISEPYRGDTEAFF. Here the CDR3 DNA reads TGTGCCATCAGTGAGCCTTATCGGGGGGACACTGAAGCTTTCTTT.

The chain is built from TRBV6-5 and TRBJ1-1; D is unresolved. The CDR3 contains 13 residues. The germline V and J ends were trimmed by 4 bases and 8 bases, with 14 bases remaining between them. The germline gives CDR1 MNHEY, CDR2 SVGAGI. The CDR3 sequence: CASSSNLVQEAFF. The CDR3 bases are TGTGCCAGCAGTTCTAACTTAGTACAGGAAGCTTTCTTT.

The chain recombines TRBV10-3 with TRBJ2-2, with 9 bases fitting TRBD1. Looked up from germline, CDR1 is ENHRY and CDR2 is SYGVKD. V was clipped by 3 bases and J by 6 bases; unmatched bases: 5. The CDR3 is 15 amino acids. The CDR3 DNA sequence: TGTGCCATCAGTGACCGGACAGGGGATGCCGGGGAGCTGTTTTTT. It translates to CAISDRTGDAGELFF.

The chain links TRBV4-3 to TRBJ1-2; possibly TRBD1 for D (5 bases). V was clipped by 0 bases and J by 4 bases, with 18 bases between them. This CDR3 region has 17 residues. Germline CDR1 and CDR2: LGHNA and YSLEER. Written as DNA, the CDR3 is TGCGCCAGCAGCCAAGATTTAACGGGGGATGGGAGCTATGGCTACACCTTC. Translation gives CASSQDLTGDGSYGYTF.

The CDR3 protein is CASSFGGGGTGELFF. CDR3 nucleotide sequence: TGTGCCAGCAGTTTTGGAGGAGGCGGCACCGGGGAGCTGTTTTTT. This chain uses TRBV27 with TRBJ2-2; maybe TRBD2 (5 bases). Germline V gives CDR1 MNHEY, CDR2 SMNVEV (reference sequence). The CDR3 sequence is 15 residues long. V was pared by 3 bases and J by 4 bases, with 12 bases between.

This chain connects TRBV5-8 to TRBJ2-1; 7 positions match TRBD2. With V trimmed by 9 bases and J by 7 bases, 7 bases remained unmatched. CDR3 length equals 12 residues. Per the germline V gene, CDR1 is SGHTS and CDR2 is YDEGEE. The CDR3 sequence: CANRGGVNEQFF. CDR3 in DNA: TGTGCCAACCGTGGGGGGGTGAATGAGCAGTTCTTC.

The chain joins TRBV19 to TRBJ2-5, with TRBD2 as a possible D gene (6 bases). The length of the CDR3 is 14 residues. The V gene lost 1 base and the J gene lost 3 bases, with 9 bases spanning the gap. Germline V gene data show CDR1 as LNHDA and CDR2 as SQIVND (reference sequence). Written as DNA, the CDR3 is TGTGCCAGTAGTATAGGCGGGACCGAAGAGACCCAGTACTTC. It yields the protein CASSIGGTEETQYF.

The chain couples TRBV11-2 to TRBJ1-2; TRBD1 might be the D (6 bases). Germline loops: CDR1 SGHAT, CDR2 FQNNGV. The CDR3 has 14 amino acids. The V end lost 3 bases, the J end lost 5 bases, and 13 bases lay between the germline ends. The CDR3, as DNA: TGTGCCAGCAGCTTTTCAGGGCAGGGGTATGGCTACACCTTC. It translates to CASSFSGQGYGYTF.

J is TRBJ2-5 and V is TRBV6-5, with D unresolved. The length of the CDR3 is 13 residues. CDR1 and CDR2 from the germline V gene are MNHEY and SVGAGI. Trimming stripped 3 bases from V and 1 base from J, with 6 bases between. CDR3 loop: CASSYYSQETQYF. The CDR3 nucleotides read TGTGCCAGCAGTTATTACAGCCAAGAGACCCAGTACTTC.

This chain joins TRBV5-4 and TRBJ2-5; 7 positions match TRBD2. Germline lookup yields CDR1 SGHNT and CDR2 YYREEE (reference sequence). The CDR3 consists of 14 residues. V lost 4 bases to trimming and J lost 7 bases; unmatched junction nucleotides: 10. The CDR3 loop reads CASSDQGLQVTQYF. The DNA for the CDR3 is TGTGCCAGCAGCGACCAGGGACTACAGGTGACCCAGTACTTC.

CDR3 DNA sequence: TGTGCCAGCAGCTTAAGGACAGCTATCTACGAGCAGTACTTC. This translates into CASSLRTAIYEQYF. The genes are TRBV11-1 and TRBJ2-7; TRBD1 might be the D (6 bases). The V gene's germline CDR1 is SGHAT and CDR2 FQDESV (reference sequence). The CDR3 has 14 residues. Deletions cut 2 bases from V and 3 bases from J, with 11 bases between.

This clone appeared a few times. This sequence joins TRBV13 and TRBJ2-1; maybe TRBD1 (5 bases). This CDR3 is built from 15 residues. The germline CDR1 and CDR2 sequences are PRHDT and FYEKMQ (reference sequence). V was cut by 7 bases and J by 7 bases, with 20 bases left in between. CDR3 region: CASIHFREGLNEQFF. CDR3 nucleotide sequence: TGTGCCAGCATCCACTTCAGGGAAGGGCTTAATGAGCAGTTCTTC.

This sequence joins TRBV7-2 and TRBJ1-5; 7 positions match TRBD1. V was clipped by 2 bases and J by 0 bases; unmatched bases: 4. This CDR3 is built from 16 residues. CDR1 is SGHTA and CDR2 is FQGNSA in the germline V gene. The CDR3 loop is CASSLSRGNSNQPQHF. DNA of the CDR3: TGTGCCAGCAGCTTAAGCAGGGGGAATAGCAATCAGCCCCAGCATTTT.

In its sample, this clone was seen once. The genes are TRBV6-1 and TRBJ1-1; D call uncertain. The germline V gene has CDR1 MNHNS and CDR2 SASEGT. Trimming left V 5 bases short and J 1 base short, with 8 bases between. The CDR3 spans 13 residues. The CDR3 loop is CASSPVENTEAFF. The CDR3 nucleotides read TGTGCCAGCAGTCCTGTAGAGAACACTGAAGCTTTCTTT.

This chain links TRBV25-1 with TRBJ2-2, with TRBD1 identical over 7 bases. Per the germline V gene, CDR1 is MGHDK and CDR2 is SYGVNS. The CDR3 length is 14 residues. After removal of 5 bases from V and 6 bases from J, the junction contained 6 bases not matched to a gene. CDR3 nucleotides: TGTGCCAGCAGTTCGGGACAGTATCCCGGGGAGCTGTTTTTT. Amino acids: CASSSGQYPGELFF.

The chain employs TRBV7-9 and TRBJ2-3; 8 nucleotides line up with TRBD1. J lost 5 bases, V lost 5 bases, and 3 bases had no gene match. The CDR3 length is 13 residues. The germline V gene has CDR1 SEHNR and CDR2 FQNEAQ (reference sequence). The CDR3 loop reads CASSATGEDTQYF. In nucleotides, the CDR3 is TGTGCCAGCAGCGCGACAGGGGAAGATACGCAGTATTTT.

The CDR3 region has the DNA TGCGCCAGCAGCTTGGGGACAGTCTATGGCTACACCTTC. Its protein is CASSLGTVYGYTF. This chain uses TRBV5-1 with TRBJ1-2, with TRBD1 as a possible D gene (6 bases). The CDR3 runs 13 residues. Trimming shortened V by 0 bases and J by 4 bases, and 7 bases separated the two germline ends. Germline-derived CDR1 and CDR2 are SGHRS and YFSETQ.

The sample holds one count of this clone. The rearrangement uses TRBV15 and TRBJ2-7, with 9 bases lining up with TRBD1. Trimming cost V 4 bases and J 2 bases; bases outside gene matches: 6. CDR3 length equals 15 residues. CDR1 LNHNV and CDR2 YYDKDF come from the germline V gene (reference sequence). The chain's CDR3 is CATSKPGQGTYEQYF. CDR3 bases: TGTGCCACCAGCAAACCGGGACAGGGTACCTACGAGCAGTACTTC.

The rearrangement joins TRBV7-2 to TRBJ1-1; 10 bases fit TRBD1. The CDR3 has 13 amino acids. The germline CDR1 and CDR2 sequences are SGHTA and FQGNSA. V dropped 10 bases and J dropped 5; count of bases not matched to a gene: 7. CDR3: CATGQGWRTEAFF. DNA of the CDR3: TGTGCCACGGGACAGGGGTGGAGAACTGAAGCTTTCTTT. Combining the CDR3 with reference TRBV7-2 and TRBJ1-1 gives the whole variable domain GAGVSQSPSNKVTEKGKDVELRCDPISGHTALYWYRQSLGQGLEFLIYFQGNSAPDKSGLPSDRFSAERTGGSVSTLTIQRTQQEDSAVYLCATGQGWRTEAFFGQGTRLTVV.

CDR3 amino acids: CASSPSTGPGFNQPQHF. CDR3 bases: TGTGCCAGCAGCCCTTCAACGGGCCCGGGGTTCAATCAGCCCCAGCATTTT. The chain recombines TRBV7-9 with TRBJ1-5; no definite D call. The germline V and J ends were trimmed by 5 bases and 3 bases, with 20 bases remaining between them. CDR3 length: 17 amino acids. Germline assignment: CDR1 SEHNR and CDR2 FQNEAQ (reference sequence).

This chain uses TRBV14 with TRBJ2-1; unclear D gene. Germline CDR1 SGHDN, CDR2 FVKESK. Trimming shortened V by 2 bases and J by 6 bases, and 8 bases separated the two germline ends. This CDR3 spans 13 amino acids. CDR3 coding DNA: TGTGCCAGCAGCCAATTTCAGGCCAATGAGCAGTTCTTC. Translating it yields CASSQFQANEQFF.

This clone has a single count. V usage is TRBV4-1 and J usage is TRBJ1-2; TRBD1 is a possible D gene (5 bases). CDR1 MGHRA and CDR2 YSYEKL come from the germline V gene. V was trimmed by 2 bases and J by 3 bases, leaving 13 bases between them. The CDR3 extends over 15 amino acids. The CDR3 DNA sequence: TGCGCCAGCAGCCAACTCTGGACGGGGGACTATGGCTACACCTTC. The encoded protein is CASSQLWTGDYGYTF.

This clone showed up just once. The gene calls are TRBV4-1 and TRBJ2-7; unclear D gene. Germline V gene data show CDR1 as MGHRA and CDR2 as YSYEKL. V was trimmed by 4 bases and J by 4 bases, leaving 17 bases between them. The CDR3 runs 15 residues. This CDR3 is CASSPAVGERYEQYF. CDR3 sequence (DNA): TGCGCCAGCAGCCCCGCAGTAGGCGAGAGGTACGAGCAGTACTTC.

This CDR3 is CASSPPGRVTGELFF. In DNA, the CDR3 is TGTGCCAGCAGCCCCCCTGGCCGGGTCACCGGGGAGCTGTTTTTT. The chain couples TRBV7-3 to TRBJ2-2; D gene uncertain. Germline-derived CDR1 and CDR2 are SGHTA and FQGTGA. The CDR3 has 15 amino acids. Between the trimmed V and J ends, which lost 5 bases and 4 bases, there was a span of 14 bases.

The chain couples TRBV14 to TRBJ1-1; no reliable D call. The V end was cut by 0 bases, the J end by 2 bases, with 4 bases between. The CDR3 totals 13 residues. The germline V gene encodes CDR1 SGHDN and CDR2 FVKESK. CDR3 coding DNA: TGTGCCAGCAGCCAAGATATTAACACTGAAGCTTTCTTT. This translates into CASSQDINTEAFF.

The rearrangement joins TRBV5-4 to TRBJ2-2; 10 bases align to TRBD2. The CDR3 spans 18 residues. V shed 2 bases, J shed 4 bases, and the junction held 11 bases outside the gene matches. Germline values: CDR1 SGHNT, CDR2 YYREEE (reference sequence). The CDR3 region is CASSFLYERGGRTGELFF. The CDR3 nucleotides read TGTGCCAGCAGCTTTCTATACGAGCGGGGGGGTCGCACCGGGGAGCTGTTTTTT.

The chain couples TRBV27 to TRBJ1-5, with D tentatively TRBD1 (5 bases). The CDR3 contains 12 residues. Germline CDR1 and CDR2: MNHEY and SMNVEV (reference sequence). V shed 5 bases and J shed 4 bases, with 6 bases lying between them. CDR3 residues: CASSTGNQPQHF. The CDR3 nucleotides read TGTGCCAGCAGTACAGGAAATCAGCCCCAGCATTTT.

This chain connects TRBV5-1 to TRBJ2-2; tentative D call: TRBD2 (6 bases). The CDR3 sequence is 13 residues long. Deletions cut 4 bases from V and 6 bases from J, with 10 bases between. Germline-derived CDR1 and CDR2 are SGHRS and YFSETQ. The CDR3 coding sequence is TGCGCCAGCAGCGGGGAGGCGGCCGGGGAGCTGTTTTTT. Its protein is CASSGEAAGELFF.

This clone was observed a single time. The J gene is TRBJ2-1, the V gene TRBV6-5; 12 nucleotides match TRBD2. Germline V CDR1 and CDR2: MNHEY, SVGAGI. This CDR3 spans 15 amino acids. V shed 7 bases and J 9 bases; nucleotides not matched to a gene: 10. CDR3: CASTMTSGSRGEQFF. CDR3 bases: TGTGCCAGCACCATGACTAGCGGGAGTCGAGGTGAGCAGTTCTTC.